The clone carrying this T cell receptor beta chain was counted between two and nine times. Specified time point: patch test 1, 2 weeks after DPC sensitization. The treatment here: therapeutic diphenylcyclopropenone sensitization with weekly scalp DPC. The data derive from a study of human T cells and chemical hapten exposure. At the level of the study: Patches that contained 0.01% DPC were applied to the upper back and read at 6 days.

The CDR3 length is 16 residues. V shed 2 bases and J shed 6 bases, with 19 bases lying between them. CDR1 is MNHEY and CDR2 is SVGEGT in the germline V gene. From the RACE reads, TCRdb called clonotypes with MiXCR, one entry per CDR3 protein. The sample shows 180,000 or so distinct CDR3 sequences, approximately 20% of them seen only once. The material sequenced was whole blood, taken in connection with sensitization to the hapten diphenylcyclopropenone (DPC). This rearrangement joins TRBV6-2 or TRBV6-3 to TRBJ1-2, with D perhaps matching TRBD1 (5 bases). The sequence came from a woman between 45 and 60 years old with alopecia areata. Some clones in this sample may be carry-over from other donors' samples. The CDR3 loop reads CASSYPRDRYSDGYTF. In DNA form, the CDR3 reads TGTGCCAGCAGTTACCCAAGGGACCGCTATTCTGATGGCTACACCTTC.